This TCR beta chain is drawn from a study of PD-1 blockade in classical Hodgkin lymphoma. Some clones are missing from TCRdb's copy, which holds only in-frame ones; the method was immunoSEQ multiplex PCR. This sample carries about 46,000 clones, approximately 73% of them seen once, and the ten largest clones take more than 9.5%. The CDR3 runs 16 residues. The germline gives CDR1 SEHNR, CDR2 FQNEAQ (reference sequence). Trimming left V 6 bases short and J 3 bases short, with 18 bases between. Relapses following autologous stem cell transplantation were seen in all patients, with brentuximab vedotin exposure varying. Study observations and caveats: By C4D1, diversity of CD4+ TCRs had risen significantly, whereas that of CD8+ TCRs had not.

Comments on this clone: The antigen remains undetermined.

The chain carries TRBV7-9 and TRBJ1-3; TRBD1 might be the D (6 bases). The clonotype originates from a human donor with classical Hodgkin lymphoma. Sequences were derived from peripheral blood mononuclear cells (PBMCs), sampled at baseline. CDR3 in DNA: TGTGCCAGCAGTGAGGGGGAACTGGACGGTGGAAACACCATATATTTT. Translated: CASSEGELDGGNTIYF.